The clone carrying this T cell receptor (beta chain) was observed a single time. The antigen is unknown. This entry comes from a study of T cell repertoires in cytomegalovirus infection. Study-level information: Shared public TCR beta signatures pointed to both CMV infection and a matching HLA type.

Overall study results and limits: Within the response measured ex vivo, HLA-C-restricted CMV-specific TCR beta clonotypes were dominant. The study identified carriers of CMV plus the relevant HLA from cumulative public TCR beta family frequency.

TCRdb reanalysed the reads using MiXCR and keeps one entry per CDR3 protein. The sample includes 480,000 or so distinct CDR3 sequences, around 11% of them seen just once. CDR1 and CDR2 from the germline V gene are SGHRS and YFSETQ. The V end lost 4 bases, the J end lost 8 bases, and 13 bases lay between the germline ends. The CDR3 is 14 residues long. V is TRBV5-1 and J is TRBJ1-6, with TRBD1 as a possible D gene (5 bases). This receptor was identified in a human donor in good health (CMV status not recorded). Some clones in this sample may be carry-over from other donors' samples. Material: PBMCs. CDR3 in amino acids: CASSGGAQDSPLHF. The CDR3 coding sequence is TGCGCCAGCAGCGGAGGGGCCCAGGATTCACCCCTCCACTTT.